The 29 T cell receptor beta chains presented below share a single source sample, sequenced in a study of blood T cell repertoires in COVID-19. Profiled with immunoSEQ multiplex PCR; TCRdb holds only in-frame clones, not every one. Here the sample spans some 87,000 clones, about nine tenths being singletons. Sequenced sample: peripheral blood. The receptors originated from a woman aged 70-85 years with acute or convalescent COVID-19.

This chain uses TRBV27 with TRBJ2-2; D may be TRBD2 (5 bases). Germline V lookup: CDR1 MNHEY, CDR2 SMNVEV (reference sequence). This CDR3 contains 15 residues. The V and J ends lost 5 bases and 1 base respectively, with 11 bases between them. This chain's CDR3 is CASSHGGRNTGELFF. In nucleotides, the CDR3 is TGTGCCAGCAGTCACGGAGGACGGAACACCGGGGAGCTGTTTTTT.

The chain couples TRBV5-4 to TRBJ2-5; no clear D gene. The V and J ends lost 0 bases and 2 bases respectively, with 8 bases between them. There are 14 residues in the CDR3. Germline CDR1 is SGHNT and CDR2 is YYREEE (reference sequence). CDR3 sequence reads: CASSLGAEQETQYF. CDR3 DNA: TGTGCCAGCAGCTTGGGGGCAGAGCAAGAGACCCAGTACTTC.

The chain links TRBV3-1 (or the pseudogene TRBV3-2) to TRBJ2-1; 10 bases align to TRBD2. Losses at the gene ends were 5 bases for V and 16 bases for J; bases not matched to a gene: 8. Germline lookup yields CDR1 LGHDT and CDR2 YNNKEL (reference sequence). The CDR3 sequence is 12 residues long. CDR3 nucleotides: TGTGCCAGCAGCAAGGGACTAGCGATGTTCTTCTTC. It yields the protein CASSKGLAMFFF.

CDR3 in amino acids: CASSQRRTGNYGYTF. The CDR3 bases are TGTGCCAGCAGCCAACGCCGGACAGGGAACTATGGCTACACCTTC. This sequence joins TRBV3-1 (or the pseudogene TRBV3-2) and TRBJ1-2; 8 bases line up with TRBD1. The CDR3 has 15 amino acids. The junction had 4 bases not matched to a gene; V was cut back by 2 bases and J by 2 bases. CDR1 LGHDT and CDR2 YNNKEL come from the germline V gene (reference sequence).

The genes are TRBV6-4 and TRBJ2-7; 10 nucleotides agree with TRBD2. The CDR3 spans 16 residues. The V gene's germline CDR1 is MRHNA and CDR2 SNTAGT. Trimming cost V 6 bases and J 4 bases; bases outside gene matches: 12. This chain's CDR3 is CASRQALAGESYEQYF. CDR3 DNA sequence: TGTGCCAGCAGGCAGGCTCTAGCGGGAGAGTCTTACGAGCAGTACTTC.

CDR3 nucleotide sequence: TGTGCCAGCAGCCCCGGGACAGGGGGCGAGTATGGCTACACCTTC. It is translated as CASSPGTGGEYGYTF. The rearrangement joins TRBV5-4 to TRBJ1-2; 12 bases are a match to TRBD1. The CDR3 loop spans 15 amino acids. Germline CDR1 and CDR2: SGHNT and YYREEE (reference sequence). J lost 5 bases, V lost 4 bases, and 6 bases had no gene match.

The gene calls are TRBV20-1 and TRBJ1-5, with no clear D. Trimming shortened V by 6 bases and J by 6 bases, and 9 bases separated the two germline ends. Looked up from germline, CDR1 is DFQATT and CDR2 is SNEGSKA (reference sequence). CDR3 length: 11 residues. CDR3 in DNA: TGCAGTGCAAGATCGGGTCAGCCCCAGCATTTT. Its protein is CSARSGQPQHF.

The chain couples TRBV4-1 to TRBJ1-3, with D perhaps matching TRBD1 (5 bases). The CDR3 is 18 residues long. In germline, CDR1 is MGHRA, CDR2 YSYEKL. Trimming removed 1 base at V and 0 bases at J, with 16 bases between. The CDR3, as DNA: TGCGCCAGCAGCCAAGGAAACCTGGGACTTATCTCTGGAAACACCATATATTTT. Translation gives CASSQGNLGLISGNTIYF.

The chain joins TRBV24-1 to TRBJ1-1, with D maybe TRBD1 (6 bases). This CDR3 comprises 14 residues. Germline-derived CDR1 and CDR2 are KGHDR and SFDVKD. Trimming took 7 bases from V and 3 from J, leaving 14 bases between them. The CDR3, as DNA: TGTGCCACCAGGGCCCCGGGGGGCGACACTGAAGCTTTCTTT. Translation gives CATRAPGGDTEAFF.

This sequence joins TRBV19 and TRBJ1-1; no firm D call. V lost 5 bases to trimming and J lost 2 bases, with 6 bases between them. In germline, CDR1 is LNHDA, CDR2 SQIVND (reference sequence). CDR3 length equals 12 residues. The CDR3 sequence is CASSRANTEAFF. The CDR3 region has the DNA TGTGCCAGTAGTCGAGCCAACACTGAAGCTTTCTTT. Drawing the rest from reference TRBV19 and TRBJ1-1, the complete variable domain is DGGITQSPKYLFRKEGQNVTLSCEQNLNHDAMYWYRQDPGQGLRLIYYSQIVNDFQKGDIAEGYSVSREKKESFPLTVTSAQKNPTAFYLCASSRANTEAFFGQGTRLTVV.

The chain employs TRBV6-2 or TRBV6-3 and TRBJ1-1; 7 nucleotides match TRBD1. The CDR3 extends over 12 amino acids. Trimming cost V 6 bases and J 11 bases; bases outside gene matches: 9. Germline assignment: CDR1 MNHEY and CDR2 SVGEGT. The CDR3 protein is CASSRQGVRAFF. CDR3 nucleotide sequence: TGTGCCAGCAGCCGACAGGGAGTAAGGGCTTTCTTT.

In its sample, this clone was seen once. This chain connects TRBV9 to TRBJ2-3, with 9 bases that match TRBD1. Trimming at V came to 1 base and at J to 7 bases, leaving 4 bases not matched to a gene. CDR3 length equals 14 residues. Germline V lookup: CDR1 SGDLS, CDR2 YYNGEE. The CDR3 sequence: CASSVSQGANTQYF. DNA for the CDR3: TGTGCCAGCAGCGTATCACAGGGGGCAAATACGCAGTATTTT.

The chain couples TRBV10-3 to TRBJ1-2; 7 nucleotides match TRBD1. Germline V gives CDR1 ENHRY, CDR2 SYGVKD. The CDR3 loop spans 11 amino acids. The V segment lost 9 bases and the J segment 7 bases; nucleotides outside the gene matches: 5. For the CDR3, the DNA is TGTGCCATTAAGGGGGCGAGTGGCTACACCTTC. Its translation is CAIKGASGYTF.

The chain is built from TRBV7-2 and TRBJ1-4; D is ambiguous. Germline V gene lookup returns CDR1 SGHTA and CDR2 FQGNSA. V lost 4 bases and J lost 7, with 19 bases in between. This CDR3 has 16 residues. CDR3 residues: CASSSGRVGAGEKLFF. The CDR3 nucleotides read TGTGCCAGCAGCTCCGGGAGGGTTGGCGCGGGTGAAAAACTGTTTTTT.

This clone was observed once. The CDR3 sequence: CASSLTSGGYNEQFF. CDR3 nucleotide sequence: TGCGCCAGCAGCTTAACGAGCGGGGGATACAATGAGCAGTTCTTC. This rearrangement joins TRBV5-1 to TRBJ2-1; TRBD2 matches 8 bases. CDR3 size: 15 residues. Germline V gives CDR1 SGHRS, CDR2 YFSETQ. Unmatched junction bases numbered 5, after V lost 2 bases and J lost 4 bases.

This sequence joins TRBV15 and TRBJ1-5; D perhaps matches TRBD1 (5 bases). The V gene's germline CDR1 is LNHNV and CDR2 YYDKDF (reference sequence). V was pared by 0 bases and J by 3 bases, with 12 bases between. The CDR3 extends over 16 amino acids. The CDR3 is CATSRDWPGNNQPQHF. The CDR3 DNA sequence: TGTGCCACCAGCAGAGATTGGCCAGGGAACAATCAGCCCCAGCATTTT.

V gene TRBV9 combines with J gene TRBJ1-2; the match to TRBD1 covers 9 bases. This CDR3 comprises 13 residues. Germline CDR1 reads SGDLS; CDR2 reads YYNGEE. V trimming: 0 bases; J trimming: 8 bases; junction bases outside the gene matches: 2. CDR3 region: CASSVDRGLGYTF. The DNA of the CDR3 is TGTGCCAGCAGCGTAGACAGGGGGCTCGGCTACACCTTC.

The chain couples TRBV18 to TRBJ1-4; D is possibly TRBD1 (5 bases). Germline loops: CDR1 KGHSH, CDR2 LQKENI. V lost 2 bases to trimming and J lost 3 bases, with 13 bases between them. There are 16 residues in the CDR3. The CDR3 region is CASSPAGIIANEKLFF. DNA of the CDR3: TGTGCCAGCTCACCAGCAGGGATAATCGCTAATGAAAAACTGTTTTTT.

The rearrangement uses TRBV4-1 and TRBJ2-1; 9 bases line up with TRBD2. Germline CDR1 and CDR2: MGHRA and YSYEKL. The CDR3 spans 18 residues. After removal of 0 bases from V and 4 bases from J, the junction contained 10 bases not matched to a gene. The chain's CDR3 is CASSQDAFSGSRYNEQFF. CDR3 DNA sequence: TGCGCCAGCAGCCAAGATGCCTTTAGCGGGAGTAGGTACAATGAGCAGTTCTTC.

The chain couples TRBV18 to TRBJ2-1; 10 bases align to TRBD2. The ends lost 6 bases at V and 7 bases at J; junction bases unmatched: 6. The CDR3 extends over 14 amino acids. Germline V gives CDR1 KGHSH, CDR2 LQKENI. The CDR3 here is CASSPGTSENEQFF. The CDR3 nucleotides read TGTGCCAGCTCCCCCGGGACTAGCGAGAATGAGCAGTTCTTC.

The chain recombines TRBV2 with TRBJ1-1; tentative D call: TRBD1 (5 bases). The germline V and J ends were trimmed by 4 bases and 7 bases, with 13 bases remaining between them. In germline, CDR1 is SNHLY, CDR2 FYNNEI. CDR3 length: 13 amino acids. The CDR3 nucleotides are TGTGCCAGCAGTGTGGAGGGGATTGGTGAAGCTTTCTTT. It translates to CASSVEGIGEAFF.

The rearrangement links TRBV10-3 to TRBJ1-1; the D gene is possibly TRBD1 (5 bases). V shed 6 bases and J shed 4 bases, with 18 bases lying between them. Germline V CDR1 and CDR2: ENHRY, SYGVKD. The CDR3 totals 15 residues. The CDR3 DNA reads TGTGCCATCAGGGCTGATCAGGGTCGCGGCACTGAAGCTTTCTTT. This codes for CAIRADQGRGTEAFF.

This clone was observed a single time. This chain joins TRBV10-1 and TRBJ2-1, with TRBD2 matching 9 bases. V dropped 7 bases and J dropped 8; count of bases not matched to a gene: 6. CDR3 length: 13 amino acids. Per the germline V gene, CDR1 is WNHNN and CDR2 is SYGVQD (reference sequence). The CDR3: CASTQAGGYEQFF. The CDR3 DNA reads TGCGCCAGCACCCAAGCGGGAGGTTATGAGCAGTTCTTC.

This sequence joins TRBV6-6 and TRBJ1-5, with a possible D match to TRBD1 (6 bases). The CDR3 runs 15 residues. Germline CDR1 is MNHNY and CDR2 is SVGAGI (reference sequence). Deletions cut 2 bases from V and 6 bases from J, with 14 bases between. CDR3: CASSYIQGWGQPQHF. CDR3 bases: TGTGCCAGCAGTTACATACAGGGTTGGGGTCAGCCCCAGCATTTT.

The chain links TRBV2 to TRBJ2-1; TRBD2 agrees at 13 bases. The CDR3 consists of 16 residues. CDR1 SNHLY and CDR2 FYNNEI come from the germline V gene. The trim removed 5 bases at V and 6 bases at J, leaving 7 bases unmatched. The CDR3 coding sequence is TGTGCCAGCAGTAAAAGGACTAGCGGGGGCACCAATGAGCAGTTCTTC. Protein: CASSKRTSGGTNEQFF.

A few counts support this clone. The chain uses TRBV30 and TRBJ1-5; D is unresolved. Germline V gene data show CDR1 as GTSNPN and CDR2 as SVGIG (reference sequence). V lost 3 bases and J lost 10, with 22 bases in between. The CDR3 runs 15 residues. Here the CDR3 reads CAWSPTGGVAPPQHF. In nucleotides, the CDR3 is TGTGCCTGGAGCCCAACCGGCGGGGTCGCCCCCCCCCAGCATTTT.

This rearrangement joins TRBV7-5 to TRBJ1-2; the D call in the table, TRBD1, was not verified against the DNA. TRBV7-5 constitutes a pseudogene. The CDR3 is 16 amino acids. The CDR3 coding sequence is TGTGTCAGAAGCAAAAAACGGGACAGGGGTAACTATGGCTACACCTTC. Amino acid sequence: CVRSKKRDRGNYGYTF.

This sequence joins TRBV11-3 and TRBJ2-1, with 14 nucleotides matching TRBD2. The CDR3 is made up of 17 amino acids. V shed 1 base, J shed 1 base, and the junction held 0 bases outside the gene matches. CDR1 and CDR2 (germline): SGHNT, YENEEA. The CDR3 region is CASSLGTSGRSYNEQFF. The CDR3 nucleotides read TGTGCCAGCAGCTTAGGGACTAGCGGGAGGTCCTACAATGAGCAGTTCTTC. The variable domain in full, with the rest retrieved from reference TRBV11-3 and TRBJ2-1, is EAGVVQSPRYKIIEKKQPVAFWCNPISGHNTLYWYLQNLGQGPELLIRYENEEAVDDSQLPKDRFSAERLKGVDSTLKIQPAELGDSAVYLCASSLGTSGRSYNEQFFGPGTRLTVL.

The rearrangement uses TRBV6-6 and TRBJ2-3, with TRBD1 matching over 9 bases. CDR1 MNHNY and CDR2 SVGAGI come from the germline V gene (reference sequence). V shed 6 bases, J shed 0 bases, and the junction held 7 bases outside the gene matches. This CDR3 is 16 amino acids long. The DNA for the CDR3 is TGTGCCAGCAGACAAACAGGGGGCGATAGCACAGATACGCAGTATTTT. Encoded protein: CASRQTGGDSTDTQYF.